The sequence of this T cell receptor (beta chain) was determined in a study of shared clonotypes between healthy human individuals (TCRdb year 2020). Background for the entire study: The cohort comprised a couple of women and a few men aged 18 to 49 years. For each donor, three plates each were used for CD4 naive and CD4 memory, two plates were used for CD8 naive, and one plate was used for CD8 memory. To estimate repertoire size and how much clonotype sharing occurs between individuals, the study deeply sequenced the blood TCR repertoires of several healthy adults. Libraries were prepared and TCR repertoires were sequenced by different laboratories using diverse techniques, in order to increase sequencing depth and limit assay-specific biases. Each donor's leukapheresis produced roughly between roughly 0.94 and 9.5 billion PBMCs. What the study reported, not specific to this receptor: Rarefaction of sorted-subset datasets indicated incomplete sequencing despite the large sequencing depth. The genetic and exposure-history diversity represented was limited by the small number of donors. When a few donors were compared, the shared fraction of clonotypes was about 5% for naive CD4, 3.5% to 4% for naive CD8, about 2.4% for memory CD4, and about 0.36% for memory CD8. Sampling was restricted to blood, and TCR repertoires in tissue are likely to differ from TCR repertoires in blood. Naive subsets generally had larger estimated clonotype richness than memory subsets did. Clonotypes shared by all four sorted-subset donors showed higher generation probabilities than non-shared clonotypes. Pairwise subsampling indicated that sequencing depth was expected to affect the degree of clonotype sharing among donors.

About this clone: The target of this receptor is not known. There are no base qualities to consult, and no much larger clone falls within one base. Other DNA sequences of this sample code for an identical CDR3.

TCR CDR3 regions were amplified from genomic DNA by multiplex PCR using the deep immunoSEQ assay. Genomic DNA extracted from each cell subset was distributed evenly over all wells of several immunoSEQ 96-well plates, and each plate served as one replicate. For sorted subsets, about 200 ng genomic DNA, equal to tens of thousands of T cell genomes, was loaded into each replicate PCR. The purified libraries were quantified using a Qubit 3.0 fluorometer, sized with a Bioanalyzer 2100, and then quantified again using the KAPA Library Quantification kit. Every immunoSEQ 96-well plate was sequenced on a separate single-read 150-cycle Illumina NextSeq 550 flow cell. As for how the authors treated the data: Because the immunoSEQ output held only junctional sequences and lacked quality scores, the filtering could not match the filtering applied to full-length reads. To assign V/J genes and CDR3, sequences were annotated using PyIR, a Python wrapper for IgBLAST v1.9, with IMGT germline references. Any read was removed if the V/J assignment was weak (E-value above 1e-6), the CDR3 was missing, or the read contained stop codons, out-of-frame junctions, or ambiguous translated residues. A V3J clonotype was defined by an identical inferred V gene, J gene, and CDR3 amino acid sequence. Percentage overlap between repertoires was calculated by dividing the number of shared unique clonotypes by the size of the smaller repertoire. Richness of each repertoire was evaluated using RTK rarefaction, the Chao1 estimator, and Recon v2.1 estimates of unobserved clonotypes. Generation probabilities for all TCRbeta clonotypes obtained by the gDNA method from a handful of donors were computed using OLGA. Here the immuneACCESS table is served through TCRdb, limited to in-frame sequences with V and J called. Missing clones are a known gap in these copies; in checked studies unresolved V genes cover under half, and the rest lacks a known reason. That table is the source of V, J and clone size, and D and trimming were worked out from the DNA. For this sample the table gives approximately 2,000,000 clones, of which about 90% were detected only once. Of the sample, approximately 0.41% falls within the top ten clones.

The donors were healthy, HIV-negative adults with no recently reported acute infections or vaccinations. Every donor was a Caucasian adult residing in Nashville, Tennessee, USA. CD4+ T cells were enriched by magnetic negative selection, after which naive cells were positively selected on CD45RA and the negative fraction was taken as the memory subset. After blood collection by leukapheresis, PBMCs were isolated using Ficoll-Histopaque density gradient centrifugation and then cryopreserved in the vapor phase of liquid nitrogen. Purity and quantity of every magnetically sorted T cell population were checked by analytical flow cytometry. Genomic DNA was isolated from every sorted fraction and measured by UV absorbance on a Nanodrop 2000c. The sample comprised naive CD4+ T cells from PBMCs. Read against the paper, the sample's cell subset or site label means: CD45RA+ positively selected. The source of this sequence is a man aged 18 to 30 in good health. Some clones in this sample may be carry-over from other donors' samples.

The CDR3 corresponds to CASSVGDGSNQPQHF. The nucleotides read TGTGCCAGCAGCGTAGGGGACGGTAGCAATCAGCCCCAGCATTTT. The rearrangement combines TRBV9 with TRBJ1-5; the D segment could be TRBD1, given 5 matching bases. The junction carries 7 bases between V and J, which are trimmed by 0 bases and 0 bases respectively. Reading the germline V gene gives CDR1 SGDLS and CDR2 YYNGEE. The CDR3 runs 15 amino acids, cysteine and phenylalanine included. Only the CDR3 portion is preserved as DNA: 45 bases, with reading frame beginning at the first base.